A single sample gave rise to the 19 T cell receptor beta chains below, sequenced in a study of blood T cell repertoires in COVID-19. Clones were sequenced by immunoSEQ multiplex PCR, and TCRdb holds only the in-frame ones, with some missing. The sample shows under 250,000 clones, about 83% of them seen only once. Sequenced: peripheral blood. The receptor source for this set is a woman aged 80 or over with COVID-19, enrolled during active disease.

The chain recombines TRBV28 with TRBJ1-5, with D possibly being TRBD1 (5 bases). Trimming took 8 bases from V and 0 from J, leaving 14 bases between them. CDR3 length equals 15 residues. Germline V gene lookup returns CDR1 MDHEN and CDR2 SYDVKM. The DNA of the CDR3 is TGTGCCAGCGAATCTTCAGGGCATAGCAATCAGCCCCAGCATTTT. It codes for CASESSGHSNQPQHF.

The chain has TRBV2 and TRBJ1-2; 7 positions match TRBD1. The trim removed 4 bases at V and 4 bases at J, leaving 6 bases unmatched. This CDR3 region has 14 residues. The germline V gene has CDR1 SNHLY and CDR2 FYNNEI. Here the CDR3 DNA reads TGTGCCAGCAGTGGACAGGGTGGGAGCTATGGCTACACCTTC. Encoded protein: CASSGQGGSYGYTF.

Of note for this clone: It is likely a read error, because the conserved phenylalanine at the end of the CDR3 is missing. The DNA is omitted, as the CDR3 cannot be located on it reliably, and the CDR3 follows TCRdb's listing. The chain uses TRBV19 and TRBJ1-1; the DNA was not compared with TRBD1, the D call given in the table. Looked up from germline, CDR1 is LNHDA and CDR2 is SQIVND (reference sequence). The CDR3 comprises 15 residues, both ends counted. The CDR3 loop is CASSKGVGQFWGRHG.

The rearrangement joins TRBV5-3 to TRBJ1-5, with 7 bases aligning to TRBD1. TRBV5-3 is treated as an ORF (open reading frame) with a function not yet certain. This CDR3 spans 14 amino acids. The J segment lost 4 bases and the V segment lost 4 bases, leaving 5 bases of the junction unmatched. CDR3 nucleotide sequence: TGTGCCAGAAGCGAAACAGGGGTAAATCAGCCCCAGCATTTT. Amino acid sequence: CARSETGVNQPQHF.

The J gene is TRBJ2-7, the V gene TRBV6-5; D gene uncertain. Trimming removed 8 bases at V and 2 bases at J, with 13 bases between. This CDR3 comprises 13 residues. From germline, CDR1 is MNHEY and CDR2 SVGAGI. The CDR3 DNA reads as TGTGCCAGCGGCGGCGGCTCGACCTACGAGCAGTACGTC. Amino acid sequence: CASGGGSTYEQYV.

The J gene is TRBJ2-5, the V gene TRBV3-1 (or the pseudogene TRBV3-2); TRBD1 might be the D (8 bases). Germline V gene sequence: CDR1 LGHDT, CDR2 YNNKEL (reference sequence). V was shortened by 4 bases and J by 5 bases, with 20 bases between the two germline ends. CDR3 size: 16 residues. In nucleotides, the CDR3 is TGTGCCAGCAGCCTTCGACAGGGGAGGGTTTGCGAGACCCAGTACTTC. Protein sequence: CASSLRQGRVCETQYF.

The chain recombines TRBV7-9 with TRBJ1-3, with D perhaps matching TRBD1 (6 bases). This CDR3 is built from 17 residues. Trimming removed 6 bases from V and 0 bases from J, with 18 bases in between. From germline, CDR1 is SEHNR and CDR2 FQNEAQ (reference sequence). This CDR3 is CASRPRTAPSSGNTIYF. CDR3 bases: TGTGCCAGCAGACCGAGGACAGCACCGAGCTCTGGAAACACCATATATTTT.

The V and J genes are TRBV2 and TRBJ2-7, with 9 bases aligning to TRBD1. Germline CDR1 is SNHLY and CDR2 is FYNNEI. The CDR3 runs to 12 residues. Germline trimming cut 5 bases from V and 7 bases from J; bases unmatched to any gene: 3. This CDR3 is CASSRTGVEQYV. CDR3 bases: TGTGCCAGCAGTCGGACAGGGGTAGAGCAGTACGTC.

This clone has just one count. This sequence joins TRBV28 and TRBJ1-1; possible D gene TRBD1, 6 bases. Deletions cut 6 bases from V and 11 bases from J, with 16 bases between. This CDR3 region has 12 residues. The germline gives CDR1 MDHEN, CDR2 SYDVKM. CDR3 nucleotide sequence: TGTGCCAGCAGCCCGCCACAGGGAATGGCTTTCTTT. It codes for CASSPPQGMAFF.

CDR3 sequence (DNA): TGCAGTGCTAGGTCGGGTCAGCCCCAGCATTTT. Protein product: CSARSGQPQHF. The chain has TRBV20-1 and TRBJ1-5; no reliable D call. The CDR3 loop spans 11 amino acids. Germline V gives CDR1 DFQATT, CDR2 SNEGSKA (reference sequence). The germline V and J ends were trimmed by 3 bases and 6 bases, with 6 bases remaining between them.

The chain joins TRBV6-2 or TRBV6-3 to TRBJ1-1; no firm D call. The CDR3 totals 13 residues. V lost 5 bases and J 4 bases, leaving 11 bases between the germline ends. In germline, CDR1 is MNHEY, CDR2 SVGEGT. The CDR3 spells CASSAQHATEAFF. In DNA, the CDR3 is TGTGCCAGCAGTGCACAGCATGCCACTGAAGCTTTCTTT.

V is TRBV6-5 and J is TRBJ1-5; D ambiguous. Trimming took off 7 bases at V and 10 bases at J, with 23 bases between the two ends. Germline CDR1 reads MNHEY; CDR2 reads SVGAGI. This CDR3 is built from 15 residues. The CDR3 loop is CASNPSAPQNRPQHF. The CDR3 nucleotides read TGTGCCAGCAATCCTTCCGCGCCGCAAAATAGACCCCAGCATTTT.

The chain is built from TRBV19 and TRBJ1-5, with 10 bases identical to TRBD1. With V trimmed by 4 bases and J by 6 bases, 9 bases remained unmatched. The CDR3 contains 16 residues. The germline CDR1 and CDR2 sequences are LNHDA and SQIVND (reference sequence). The CDR3 bases are TGTGCCAGTAGTACCTTCGACAGGGGGCGCATTCAGCCCCAGCATTTT. Its translation is CASSTFDRGRIQPQHF.

This clone has more than one count but fewer than ten. The chain employs TRBV5-6 and TRBJ1-4, with 7 nucleotides matching TRBD1. J gave up 1 base and V 4 bases, and 10 bases lay outside the gene matches. Germline V gene lookup returns CDR1 SGHDT and CDR2 YYEEEE. The length of the CDR3 is 17 residues. The CDR3 region has the DNA TGTGCCAGCAGCCCTATTCAGGGGGTGGTAACTAATGAAAAACTGTTTTTT. Protein product: CASSPIQGVVTNEKLFF.

The chain has TRBV6-2 or TRBV6-3 and TRBJ2-1; TRBD2 matches 9 bases. Germline trimming cut 4 bases from V and 9 bases from J; bases unmatched to any gene: 13. The length of the CDR3 is 16 residues. CDR1 is MNHEY, CDR2 SVGEGT, per germline. DNA for the CDR3: TGTGCCAGCAGTTCTCCGACTAGCGGAGGTGTAGCTGAGCAGTTCTTC. Its translation is CASSSPTSGGVAEQFF.

A note on this clone: Other DNA sequences of this sample code for an identical CDR3. The genes are TRBV10-3 and TRBJ1-1; D ambiguous. CDR1 and CDR2 (germline): ENHRY, SYGVKD. This CDR3 region has 12 residues. V lost 4 bases and J lost 1, with 4 bases in between. The CDR3 DNA reads TGTGCCATCAGTGGACAGAACACTGAAGCTTTCTTT. This codes for CAISGQNTEAFF.

V usage is TRBV19 and J usage is TRBJ1-3, with D perhaps matching TRBD1 (6 bases). This CDR3 region has 13 residues. Germline CDR1 LNHDA, CDR2 SQIVND (reference sequence). The V end lost 7 bases, the J end lost 4 bases, and 11 bases lay between the germline ends. The CDR3 DNA sequence: TGTGCCAGTATTGGACAGCCGGGAAACACCATATATTTT. Translation gives CASIGQPGNTIYF.

V and J are TRBV28 and TRBJ1-3; the match to TRBD1 covers 7 bases. Germline V lookup: CDR1 MDHEN, CDR2 SYDVKM. The V gene end was trimmed by 5 bases and the J gene end by 2 bases; junction bases not matched to a gene: 9. The CDR3 is 16 amino acids. The CDR3 DNA follows: TGTGCCAGCAGTAACCCGACAGGGCTGCCTGGAAACACCATATATTTT. It translates to CASSNPTGLPGNTIYF.

This chain uses TRBV30 with TRBJ1-1; TRBD1 matches at 7 bases. Germline values: CDR1 GTSNPN, CDR2 SVGIG (reference sequence). The CDR3 has 14 amino acids. With 1 base clipped from V and 4 bases from J, the junction kept 6 bases outside the gene matches. The CDR3 DNA reads TGTGCCTGGAGTGACAGGGGTGGAGGCACTGAAGCTTTCTTT. This translates into CAWSDRGGGTEAFF.